The clone carrying this T cell receptor beta chain was detected only a few times. Its matching antigen is unknown. The data belong to a study of blood T cells in healthy people across ages. Findings and limits, study-wide: Relative to aged donors, long-lived donors carried more naive CD4+ cells and displayed higher diversity.

Through a sample-barcoded 5' primer and a J-beta primer mix, a second PCR was run for about 6 to 11 cycles. Every single cDNA molecule received a tag from a template-switch adaptor with 12 random nucleotides. TCRdb redid the calling of the 5' RACE reads with MiXCR, one entry per CDR3 protein. The top ten hold about 20% of the sample, which has more than 650,000 distinct CDR3 sequences, approximately 22% seen once. CDR1 and CDR2 (germline): DFQATT, SNEGSKA (reference sequence). The ends were cut back, 3 bases at V and 5 bases at J, with 24 bases in the middle. The CDR3 length is 17 residues. The individuals who served as donors were healthy Caucasians living in Russia, aged roughly 6 to 95.

The chain joins TRBV20-1 to TRBJ2-3; tentatively, D is TRBD1 or TRBD2 (5 bases each). Sequencing was performed on blood. The receptor comes from a man in his 70s in good health. CDR3 residues: CSASPTQSSDGGDTQYF. CDR3 sequence (DNA): TGCAGTGCTAGCCCCACACAGAGTTCGGATGGGGGAGATACGCAGTATTTT.